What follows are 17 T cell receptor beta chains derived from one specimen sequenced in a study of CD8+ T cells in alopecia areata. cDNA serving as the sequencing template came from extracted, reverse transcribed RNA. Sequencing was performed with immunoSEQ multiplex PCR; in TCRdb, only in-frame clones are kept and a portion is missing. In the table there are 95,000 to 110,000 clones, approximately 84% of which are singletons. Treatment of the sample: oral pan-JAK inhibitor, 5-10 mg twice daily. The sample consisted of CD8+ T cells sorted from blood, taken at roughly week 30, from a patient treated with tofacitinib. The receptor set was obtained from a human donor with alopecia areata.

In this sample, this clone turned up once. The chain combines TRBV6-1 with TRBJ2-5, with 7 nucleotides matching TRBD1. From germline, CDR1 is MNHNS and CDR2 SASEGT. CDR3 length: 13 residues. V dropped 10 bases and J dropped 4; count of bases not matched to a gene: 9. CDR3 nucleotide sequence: TGTGCCACCCGGGACAGATGGGGAGAGACCCAGTACTTC. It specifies CATRDRWGETQYF.

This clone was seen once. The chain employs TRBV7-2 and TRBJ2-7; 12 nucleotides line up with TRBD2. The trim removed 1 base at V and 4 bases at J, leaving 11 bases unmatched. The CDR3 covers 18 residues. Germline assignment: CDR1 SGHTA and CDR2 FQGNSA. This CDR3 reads CASSLGSHGLAGSYEQYF. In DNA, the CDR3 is TGTGCCAGCAGCTTAGGATCCCACGGACTAGCGGGGTCATACGAGCAGTACTTC.

DNA of the CDR3: TGTGCCAGCAGCCAATACTCCAATGAGCAGTTCTTC. This encodes CASSQYSNEQFF. This sequence joins TRBV14 and TRBJ2-1, with no clear D. V shed 2 bases and J shed 6 bases, with 5 bases lying between them. The CDR3 is 12 amino acids. CDR1 is SGHDN, CDR2 FVKESK, per germline. Variable domain in full (rest from reference TRBV14 and TRBJ2-1): EAGVTQFPSHSVIEKGQTVTLRCDPISGHDNLYWYRRVMGKEIKFLLHFVKESKQDESGMPNNRFLAERTGGTYSTLKVQPAELEDSGVYFCASSQYSNEQFFGPGTRLTVL.

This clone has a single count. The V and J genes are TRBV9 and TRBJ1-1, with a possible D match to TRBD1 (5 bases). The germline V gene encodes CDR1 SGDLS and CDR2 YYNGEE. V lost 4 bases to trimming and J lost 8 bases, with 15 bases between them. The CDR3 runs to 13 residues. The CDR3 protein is CASSYGGFGEAFF. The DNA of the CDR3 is TGTGCCAGCAGCTACGGGGGTTTTGGGGAAGCTTTCTTT.

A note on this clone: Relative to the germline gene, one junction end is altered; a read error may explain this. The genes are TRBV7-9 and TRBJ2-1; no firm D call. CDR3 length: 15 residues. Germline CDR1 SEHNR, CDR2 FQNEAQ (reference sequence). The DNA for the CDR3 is TGTGCCAGCACCTTAAGTGAGAGCTCCTACAATGAGCAGTTCTTC. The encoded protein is CASTLSESSYNEQFF. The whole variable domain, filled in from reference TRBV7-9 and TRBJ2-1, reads DTGVSQNPRHKITKRGQNVTFRCDPISEHNRLYWYRQTLGQGPEFLTYFQNEAQLEKSRLLSDRFSAERPKGSFSTLEIQRTEQGDSAMYLCASTLSESSYNEQFFGPGTRLTVL.

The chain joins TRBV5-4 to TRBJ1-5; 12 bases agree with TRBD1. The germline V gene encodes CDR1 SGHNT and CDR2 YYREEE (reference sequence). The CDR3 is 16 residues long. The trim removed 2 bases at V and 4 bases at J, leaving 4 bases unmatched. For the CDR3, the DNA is TGTGCCAGCAGCTTAGGGGGACAGGGGGCGAATCAGCCCCAGCATTTT. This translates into CASSLGGQGANQPQHF.

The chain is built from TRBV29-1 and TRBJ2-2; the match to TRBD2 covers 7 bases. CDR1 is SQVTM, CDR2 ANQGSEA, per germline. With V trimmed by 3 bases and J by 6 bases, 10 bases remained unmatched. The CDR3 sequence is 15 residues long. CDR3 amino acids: CSVEGGDVFPGELFF. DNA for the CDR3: TGCAGCGTTGAGGGGGGGGATGTCTTCCCCGGGGAGCTGTTTTTT.

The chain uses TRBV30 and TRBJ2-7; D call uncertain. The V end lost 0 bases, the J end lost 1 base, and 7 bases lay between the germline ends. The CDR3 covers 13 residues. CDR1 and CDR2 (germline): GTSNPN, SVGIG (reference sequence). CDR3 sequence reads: CAWSVFKSYEQYF. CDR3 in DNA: TGTGCCTGGAGTGTTTTTAAGTCCTACGAGCAGTACTTC.

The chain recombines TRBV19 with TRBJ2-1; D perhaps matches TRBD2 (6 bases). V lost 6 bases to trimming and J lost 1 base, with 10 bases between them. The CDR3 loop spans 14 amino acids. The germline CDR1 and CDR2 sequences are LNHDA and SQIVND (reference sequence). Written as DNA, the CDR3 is TGTGCCAGTAGAGCTGCGGGGTCCTACAATGAGCAGTTCTTC. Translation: CASRAAGSYNEQFF.

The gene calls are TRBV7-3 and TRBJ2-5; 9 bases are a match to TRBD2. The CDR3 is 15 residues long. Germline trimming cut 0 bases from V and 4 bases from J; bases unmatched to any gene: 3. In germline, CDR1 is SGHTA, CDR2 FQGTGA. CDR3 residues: CASSLTSGGIETQYF. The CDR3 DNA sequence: TGTGCCAGCAGCTTAACTAGCGGGGGAATAGAGACCCAGTACTTC.

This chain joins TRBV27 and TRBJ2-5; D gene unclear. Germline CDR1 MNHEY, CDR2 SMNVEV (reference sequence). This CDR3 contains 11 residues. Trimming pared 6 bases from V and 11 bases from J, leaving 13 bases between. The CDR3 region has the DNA TGTGCCAGCAGCCGAGGTACAGAGCAGTACTTC. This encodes CASSRGTEQYF.

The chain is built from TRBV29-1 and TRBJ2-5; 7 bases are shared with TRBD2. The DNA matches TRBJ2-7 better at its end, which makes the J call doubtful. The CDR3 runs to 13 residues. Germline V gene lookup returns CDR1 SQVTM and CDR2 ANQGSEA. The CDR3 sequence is CSVGTMGGNEQYF. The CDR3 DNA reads TGCAGCGTTGGAACCATGGGGGGGAACGAGCAGTACTTC.

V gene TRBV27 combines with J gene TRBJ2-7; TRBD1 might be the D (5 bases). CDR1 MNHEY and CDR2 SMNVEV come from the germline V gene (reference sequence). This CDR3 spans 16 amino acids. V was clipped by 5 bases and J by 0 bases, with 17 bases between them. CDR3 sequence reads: CASSPRQLQSSYEQYF. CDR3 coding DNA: TGTGCCAGCAGTCCAAGACAGTTACAGAGCTCCTACGAGCAGTACTTC.

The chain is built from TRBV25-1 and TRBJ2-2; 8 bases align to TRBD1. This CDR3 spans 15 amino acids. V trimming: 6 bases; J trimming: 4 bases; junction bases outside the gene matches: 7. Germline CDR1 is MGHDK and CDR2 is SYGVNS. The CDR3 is CASSNPDRGTGELFF. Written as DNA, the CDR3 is TGTGCCAGCAGCAACCCAGACAGGGGCACCGGGGAGCTGTTTTTT.

This CDR3 reads CASSFGGNQPQHF. The CDR3 nucleotides are TGTGCCAGCAGCTTCGGGGGCAATCAGCCCCAGCATTTT. The chain has TRBV5-6 and TRBJ1-5, with D unresolved. Germline CDR1 and CDR2: SGHDT and YYEEEE. The CDR3 contains 13 residues. V was trimmed by 2 bases and J by 2 bases, leaving 5 bases between them.

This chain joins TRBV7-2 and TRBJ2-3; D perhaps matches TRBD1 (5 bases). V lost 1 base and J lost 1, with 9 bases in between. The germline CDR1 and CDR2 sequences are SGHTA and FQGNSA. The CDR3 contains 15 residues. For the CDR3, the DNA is TGTGCCAGCAGCTTAGGACAGCGTCGCACAGATACGCAGTATTTT. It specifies CASSLGQRRTDTQYF.

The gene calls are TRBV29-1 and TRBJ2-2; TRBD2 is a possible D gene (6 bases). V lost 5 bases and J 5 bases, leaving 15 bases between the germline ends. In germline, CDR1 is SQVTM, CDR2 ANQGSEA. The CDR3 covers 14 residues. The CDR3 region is CSVSGTGETGELFF. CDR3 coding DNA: TGCAGCGTTTCAGGCACGGGGGAAACCGGGGAGCTGTTTTTT.